This T cell receptor (beta chain) was observed in a study of blood T cell repertoires in COVID-19. Some clones are missing from TCRdb's copy, which holds only in-frame ones; the method was immunoSEQ multiplex PCR. The sample consists of over 45,000 clones, approximately 88% of them appearing once. From germline, CDR1 is MNHEY and CDR2 SVGAGI. Trimming stripped 6 bases from V and 10 bases from J, with 13 bases between. The CDR3 contains 12 residues. The rearrangement links TRBV6-5 to TRBJ2-1; perhaps TRBD2 as D (5 bases). Sequencing was performed on peripheral blood. This TCR was recovered from an older man with acute or convalescent COVID-19. CDR3 coding DNA: TGTGCCAGCAGGGGAGACGCACAGGAGCAGTTCTTC. Its protein product is CASRGDAQEQFF.